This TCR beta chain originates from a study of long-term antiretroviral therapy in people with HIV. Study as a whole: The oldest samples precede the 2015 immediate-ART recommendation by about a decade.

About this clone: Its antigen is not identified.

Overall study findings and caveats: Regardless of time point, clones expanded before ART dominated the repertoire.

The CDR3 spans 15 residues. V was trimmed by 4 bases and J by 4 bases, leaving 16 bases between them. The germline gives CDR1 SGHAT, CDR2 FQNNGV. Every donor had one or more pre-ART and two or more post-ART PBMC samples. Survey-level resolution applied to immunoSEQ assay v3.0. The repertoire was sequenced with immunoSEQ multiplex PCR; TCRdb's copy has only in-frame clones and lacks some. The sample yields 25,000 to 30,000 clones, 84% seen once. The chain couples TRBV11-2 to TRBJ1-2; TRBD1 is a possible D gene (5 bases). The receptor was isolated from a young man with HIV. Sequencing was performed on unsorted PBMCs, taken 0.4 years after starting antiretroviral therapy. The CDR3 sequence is CASSSWVREVYGYTF. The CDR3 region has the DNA TGTGCCAGCAGCTCATGGGTCAGGGAGGTCTATGGCTACACCTTC.